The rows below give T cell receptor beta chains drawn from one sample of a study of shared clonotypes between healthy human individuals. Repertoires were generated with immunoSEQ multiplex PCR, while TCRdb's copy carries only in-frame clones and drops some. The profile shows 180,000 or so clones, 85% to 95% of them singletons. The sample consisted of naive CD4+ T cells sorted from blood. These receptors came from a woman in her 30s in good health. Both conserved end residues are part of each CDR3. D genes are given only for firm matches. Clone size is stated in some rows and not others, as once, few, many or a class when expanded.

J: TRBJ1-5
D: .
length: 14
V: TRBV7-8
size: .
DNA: TGTGCCAGCAGCACGGGGGCTAGCAATCAGCCCCAGCATTTT
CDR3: CASSTGASNQPQHF

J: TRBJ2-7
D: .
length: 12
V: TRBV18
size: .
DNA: TGTGCCAGCTCACCTCCCACCTACGAGCAGTACTTC
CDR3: CASSPPTYEQYF

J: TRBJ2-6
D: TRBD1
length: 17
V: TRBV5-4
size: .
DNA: TGTGCCAGCAGACCTACAGGGGGAAGCTCTGGGGCCAACGTCCTGACTTTC
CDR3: CASRPTGGSSGANVLTF

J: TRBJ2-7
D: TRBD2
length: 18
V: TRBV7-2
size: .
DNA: TGTGCCAGCAGCTTAGTGGGGACTAGCGGGAGAGGCGCCAACGAGCAGTACTTC
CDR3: CASSLVGTSGRGANEQYF

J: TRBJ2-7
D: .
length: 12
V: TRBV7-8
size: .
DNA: TGTGCCAGCAGCTTAGCGCGTAGCGAGCAGTACTTC
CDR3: CASSLARSEQYF

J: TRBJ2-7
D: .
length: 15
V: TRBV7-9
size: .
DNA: TGTGCCAGCAGCCCCCCCTACAGGGCATCGGGGGAGCAGTACTTC
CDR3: CASSPPYRASGEQYF

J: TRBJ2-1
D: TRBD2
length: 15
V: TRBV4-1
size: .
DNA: TGCGCCAGCAGCCAACTACTAGCGGCTTACAATGAGCAGTTCTTC
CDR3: CASSQLLAAYNEQFF

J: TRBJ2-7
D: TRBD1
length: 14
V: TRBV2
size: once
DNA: TGTGCCAGACAGAACCGGACAGGGGCCTACGAGCAGTACTTC
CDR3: CARQNRTGAYEQYF

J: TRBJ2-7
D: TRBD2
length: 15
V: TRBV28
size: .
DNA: TGTGCCAGCAGTTTAGCTAGCGGGAGAAGGTACGAGCAGTACTTC
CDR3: CASSLASGRRYEQYF

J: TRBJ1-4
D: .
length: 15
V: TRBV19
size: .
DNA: TGTGCCAGTAGTATCGACCGGGGGGCTAATGAAAAACTGTTTTTT
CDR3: CASSIDRGANEKLFF

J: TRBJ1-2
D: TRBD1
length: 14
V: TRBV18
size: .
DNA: TGTGCCAGCTCCTCATCGACAGGGTCGGCTGGCAACACCTTC
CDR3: CASSSSTGSAGNTF

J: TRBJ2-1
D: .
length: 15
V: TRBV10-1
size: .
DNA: TGCGCCAGCAGTACGACGGGGGCGGGAGAAAATGAGCAGTTCTTC
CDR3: CASSTTGAGENEQFF

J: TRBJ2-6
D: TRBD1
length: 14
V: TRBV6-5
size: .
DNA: TGTGCCAGCAGACGGACAGGGTCTACCAACGTCCTGACTTTC
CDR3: CASRRTGSTNVLTF

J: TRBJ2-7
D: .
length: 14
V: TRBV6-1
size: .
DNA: TGTGCCAGCAGTCCATGGGACACCTCCTACGAGCAGTACTTC
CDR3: CASSPWDTSYEQYF

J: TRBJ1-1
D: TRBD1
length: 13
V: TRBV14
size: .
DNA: TGTGCCAGCAGCCAGGACAGGGTCACTGAAGCTTTCTTT
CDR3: CASSQDRVTEAFF

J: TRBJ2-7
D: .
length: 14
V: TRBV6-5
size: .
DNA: TGTGCCAGCAGTTACTCGAGAGGCCATTACGAGCAGTACTTC
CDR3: CASSYSRGHYEQYF

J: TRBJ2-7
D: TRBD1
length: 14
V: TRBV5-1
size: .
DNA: TGCGCCAGCAGGTTCCGGGACAGGTCCTACGAGCAGTACTTC
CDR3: CASRFRDRSYEQYF

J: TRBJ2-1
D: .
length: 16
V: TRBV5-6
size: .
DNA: TGTGCCAGCAGCTTGGATGGCGGTTCTACCTACAATGAGCAGTTCTTC
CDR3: CASSLDGGSTYNEQFF

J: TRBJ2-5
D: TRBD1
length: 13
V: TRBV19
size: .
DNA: TGTGCCAGTAGTATTGGGACAGAAGAGACCCAGTACTTC
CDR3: CASSIGTEETQYF

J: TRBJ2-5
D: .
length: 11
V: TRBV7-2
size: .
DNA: TGTGCCAGCAGCCCGCGGGAGACCCAGTACTTC
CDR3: CASSPRETQYF

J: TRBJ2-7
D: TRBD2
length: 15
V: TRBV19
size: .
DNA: TGTGCCAGTAGTACAACTAGCGGGAGTAACTACGAGCAGTACTTC
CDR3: CASSTTSGSNYEQYF

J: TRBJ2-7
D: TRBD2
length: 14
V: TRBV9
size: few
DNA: TGTGCCAGCAGCACACTAGCGAGGCCCTACGAGCAGTACTTC
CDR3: CASSTLARPYEQYF

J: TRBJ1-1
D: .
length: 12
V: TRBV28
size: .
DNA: TGTGCCAGCAGTTTAGAATTGGCCAAAGCTTTCTTT
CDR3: CASSLELAKAFF

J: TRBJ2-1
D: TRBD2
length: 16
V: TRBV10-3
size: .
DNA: TGTGCCATCAGTGACCCGACTAGCGGGGGTTACAATGAGCAGTTCTTC
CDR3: CAISDPTSGGYNEQFF

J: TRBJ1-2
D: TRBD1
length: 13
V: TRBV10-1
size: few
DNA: TGCGCCAGCAGTGGTGGACAGGGAGACGGCTACACCTTC
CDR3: CASSGGQGDGYTF

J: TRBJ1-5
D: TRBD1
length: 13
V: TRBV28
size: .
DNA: TGTGCCAGCATCGACAGGGGGTTTAAGCCCCAGCATTTT
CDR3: CASIDRGFKPQHF

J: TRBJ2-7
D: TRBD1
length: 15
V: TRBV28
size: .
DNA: TGTGCCAGCAGTCCCGCCGGGACAGGGGTCGACGAGCAGTACTTC
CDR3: CASSPAGTGVDEQYF

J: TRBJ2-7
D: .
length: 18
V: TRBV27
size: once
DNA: TGTGCCAGCAGTTTAAGGCTGGGCGGGGGACAGCGCTCCTACGAGCAGTACTTC
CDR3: CASSLRLGGGQRSYEQYF

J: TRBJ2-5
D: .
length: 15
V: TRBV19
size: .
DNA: TGTGCCAGTAGTATTATTTACGGGGGCGCGGAGACCCAGTACTTC
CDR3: CASSIIYGGAETQYF

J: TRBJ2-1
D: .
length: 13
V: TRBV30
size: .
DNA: TGTGCCTGGGGGGGAGGTACGCGGAATGAGCAGTTCTTC
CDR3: CAWGGGTRNEQFF

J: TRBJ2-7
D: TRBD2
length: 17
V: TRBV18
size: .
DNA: TGTGCCAGCTCACCCCTACCCACTAGCGGGAGATCTTACGAGCAGTACTTC
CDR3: CASSPLPTSGRSYEQYF

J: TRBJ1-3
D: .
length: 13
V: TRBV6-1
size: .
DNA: TGTGCCAGCAATCAGCACTCTGGAAACACCATATATTTT
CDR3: CASNQHSGNTIYF

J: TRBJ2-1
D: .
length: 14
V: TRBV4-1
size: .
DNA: TGCGCCAGCAGCCAACCAGGGTACCCCTCTGAGCAGTTCTTC
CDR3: CASSQPGYPSEQFF

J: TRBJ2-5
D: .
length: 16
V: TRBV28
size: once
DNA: TGTGCCAGCAGTTTATTCGTTGCGGGCAACCAAGAGACCCAGTACTTC
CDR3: CASSLFVAGNQETQYF

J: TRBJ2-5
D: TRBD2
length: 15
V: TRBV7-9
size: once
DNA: TGTGCCAGCAGCTTAGGGTGGGAGGGCCCGGAGACCCAGTACTTC
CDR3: CASSLGWEGPETQYF

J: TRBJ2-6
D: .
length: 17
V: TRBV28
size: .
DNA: TGTGCCAGCAGTTTTTCTTCACTCCGCTCTGGGGCCAACGTCCTGACTTTC
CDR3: CASSFSSLRSGANVLTF

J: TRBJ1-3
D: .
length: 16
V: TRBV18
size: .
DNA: TGTGCCAGCTCACACCGGGACTTCAGCTCTGGAAACACCATATATTTT
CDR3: CASSHRDFSSGNTIYF

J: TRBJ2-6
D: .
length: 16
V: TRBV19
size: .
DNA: TGTGCCAGTGGGGACATCTATGACTCTGGGGCCAACGTCCTGACTTTC
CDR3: CASGDIYDSGANVLTF

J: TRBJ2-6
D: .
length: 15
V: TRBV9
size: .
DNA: TGTGCCAGCAGCCGAATTTTCTCTGGGGCCAACGTCCTGACTTTC
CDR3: CASSRIFSGANVLTF

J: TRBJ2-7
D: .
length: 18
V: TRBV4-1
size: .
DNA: TGCGCCAGCAGCCAACGGCTAGGACAGCCCCTATGGGCCTACGAGCAGTACTTC
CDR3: CASSQRLGQPLWAYEQYF

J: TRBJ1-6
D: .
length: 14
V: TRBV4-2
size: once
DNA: TGTGCCAGCAGCCAAGATTCCGGGGTATCACCCCTCCACTTT
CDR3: CASSQDSGVSPLHF

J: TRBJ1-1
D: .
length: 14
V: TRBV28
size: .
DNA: TGTGCCAGCAGTTATTACAGGGAGAACACTGAAGCTTTCTTT
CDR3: CASSYYRENTEAFF

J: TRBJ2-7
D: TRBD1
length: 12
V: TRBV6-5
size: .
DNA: TGTGCCAGCAACCAGGGGGAAGGCGAGCAGTACTTC
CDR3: CASNQGEGEQYF

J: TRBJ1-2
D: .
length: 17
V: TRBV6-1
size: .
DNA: TGTGCCAGCAGTGAAAGAGACGCGGGCGTACCTAACTATGGCTACACCTTC
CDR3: CASSERDAGVPNYGYTF

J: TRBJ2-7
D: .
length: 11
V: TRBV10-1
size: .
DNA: TGCGCCAGCAATACCCTTTGGGGGATGAACTTC
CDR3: CASNTLWGMNF

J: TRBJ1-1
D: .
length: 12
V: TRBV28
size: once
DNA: TGTGCCAGCAGTTTTCTGACAGTCCCAGCTTTCTTT
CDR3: CASSFLTVPAFF

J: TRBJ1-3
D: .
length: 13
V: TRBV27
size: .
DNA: TGTGCCAGCAGTTCCTTTAATGGAAACACCATATATTTT
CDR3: CASSSFNGNTIYF

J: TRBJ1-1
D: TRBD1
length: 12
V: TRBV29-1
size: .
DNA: TGCAGCGTTGGACAGGGAGTCACTGAAGCTTTCTTT
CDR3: CSVGQGVTEAFF

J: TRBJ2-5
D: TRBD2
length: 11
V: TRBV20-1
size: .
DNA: TGCAGTGCTAGATTGAGGCGGGAGCAGTACTTC
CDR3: CSARLRREQYF

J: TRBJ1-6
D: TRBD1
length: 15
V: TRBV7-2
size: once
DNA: TGTGCCAGCAGCTTAAGACAGGGGAGTAATTCACCCCTCCACTTT
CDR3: CASSLRQGSNSPLHF

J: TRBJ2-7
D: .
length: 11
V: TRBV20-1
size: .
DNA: TGCAGTGCTAGGGGGGGTGAGGGGCAGTACTTC
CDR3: CSARGGEGQYF

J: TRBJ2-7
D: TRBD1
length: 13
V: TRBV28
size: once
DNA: TGTGCCAGCAGACGACAGGGATCCTACGAGCAGTACTTC
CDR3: CASRRQGSYEQYF

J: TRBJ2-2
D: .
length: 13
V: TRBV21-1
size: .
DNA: TGTGCAGGTAGGGGGAGGAGGACCGGGGAGCTGTTTTTT
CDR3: CAGRGRRTGELFF